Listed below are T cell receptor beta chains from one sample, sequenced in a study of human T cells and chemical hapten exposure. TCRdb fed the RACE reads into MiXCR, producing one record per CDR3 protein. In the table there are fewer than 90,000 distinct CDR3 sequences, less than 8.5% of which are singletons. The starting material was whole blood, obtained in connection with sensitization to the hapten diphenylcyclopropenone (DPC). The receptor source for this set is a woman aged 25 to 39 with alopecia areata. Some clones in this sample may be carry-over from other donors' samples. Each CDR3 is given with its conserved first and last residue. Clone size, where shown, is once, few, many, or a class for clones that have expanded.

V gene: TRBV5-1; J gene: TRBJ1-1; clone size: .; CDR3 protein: CASSLGSGPEAFF
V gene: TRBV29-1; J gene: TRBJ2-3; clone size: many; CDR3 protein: CSVDGSGGGTDTQYF
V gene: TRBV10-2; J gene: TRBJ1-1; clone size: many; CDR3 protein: CASSVRGYTEAFF
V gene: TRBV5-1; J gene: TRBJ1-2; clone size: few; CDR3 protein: CASSLAGTGSRGYTF
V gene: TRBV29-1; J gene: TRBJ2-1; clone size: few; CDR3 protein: CSVPGLAGGSYNEQFF
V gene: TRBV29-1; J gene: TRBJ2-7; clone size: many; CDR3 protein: CSVEPGRDSYEQYF
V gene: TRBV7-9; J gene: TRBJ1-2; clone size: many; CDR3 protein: CASSLEQGSHGYTF
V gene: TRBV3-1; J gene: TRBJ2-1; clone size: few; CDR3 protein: CASSQAGGSYNEQFF
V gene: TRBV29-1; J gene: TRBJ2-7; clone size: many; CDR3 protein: CSVGQGGEQYF
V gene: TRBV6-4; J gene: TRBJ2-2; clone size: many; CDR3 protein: CASRVTGVTGELFF
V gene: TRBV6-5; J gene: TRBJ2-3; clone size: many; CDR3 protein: CASQPAGGLADTQYF
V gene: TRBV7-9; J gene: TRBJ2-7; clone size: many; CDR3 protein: CASSFGDRELGEQYF
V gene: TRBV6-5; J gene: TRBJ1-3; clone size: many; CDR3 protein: CASSRGAQAGNTIYF
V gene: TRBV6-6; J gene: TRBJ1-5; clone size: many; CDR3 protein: CASISGGAAQPQHF
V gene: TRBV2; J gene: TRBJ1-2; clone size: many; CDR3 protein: CASSDEAGWGGDYGYTF
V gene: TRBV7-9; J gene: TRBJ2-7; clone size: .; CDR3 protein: CASSLGQGTSYEQYF
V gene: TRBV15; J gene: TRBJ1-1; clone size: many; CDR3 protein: CATSRQDGSAFF
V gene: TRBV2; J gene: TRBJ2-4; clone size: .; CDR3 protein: CASSEGYRGPTKNIQYF
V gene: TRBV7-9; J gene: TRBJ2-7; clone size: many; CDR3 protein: CASSRTYEQYF
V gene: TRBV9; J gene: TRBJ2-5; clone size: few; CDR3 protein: CASSVRTGTSGTQETQYF
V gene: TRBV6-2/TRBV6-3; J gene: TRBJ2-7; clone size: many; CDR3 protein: CASSRTGIVLSYEQYF
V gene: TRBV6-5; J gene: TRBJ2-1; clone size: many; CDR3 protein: CASRQPGTLYNEQFF
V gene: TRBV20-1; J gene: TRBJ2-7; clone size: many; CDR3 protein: CSAKVEQGRDQYEQYF
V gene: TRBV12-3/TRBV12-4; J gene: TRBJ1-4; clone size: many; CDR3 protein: CASSFNGEKLFF
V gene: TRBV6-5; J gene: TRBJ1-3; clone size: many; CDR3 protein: CASSADRSDLYVSGNTIYF
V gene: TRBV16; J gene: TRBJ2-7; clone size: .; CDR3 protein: CASSPSTYEQYF
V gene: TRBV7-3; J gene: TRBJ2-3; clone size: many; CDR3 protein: CASSLYTAGVDTQYF
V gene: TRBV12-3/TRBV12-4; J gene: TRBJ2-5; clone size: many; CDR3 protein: CASRGLPETQYF
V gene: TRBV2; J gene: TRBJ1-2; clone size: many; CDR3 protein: CASRPWTGENYGYTF
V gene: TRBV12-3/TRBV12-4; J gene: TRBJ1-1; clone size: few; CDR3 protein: CASSTLYMNTEAFF
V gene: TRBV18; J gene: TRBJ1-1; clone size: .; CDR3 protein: CASSPDRVSTEAFF
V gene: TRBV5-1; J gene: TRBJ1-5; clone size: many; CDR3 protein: CASSQGAVGEPQHF
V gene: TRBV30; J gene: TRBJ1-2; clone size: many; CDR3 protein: CAWSSTGRVVAYGYTF
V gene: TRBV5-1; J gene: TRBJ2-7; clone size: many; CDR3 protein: CASSHSRGSSYEQYF
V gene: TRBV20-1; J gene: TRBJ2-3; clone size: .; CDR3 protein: CSARSSGGTDTQYF
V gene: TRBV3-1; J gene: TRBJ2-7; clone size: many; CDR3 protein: CASSIPGNEQYF
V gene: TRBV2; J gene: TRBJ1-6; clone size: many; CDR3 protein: CASRQGQDNSPLHF
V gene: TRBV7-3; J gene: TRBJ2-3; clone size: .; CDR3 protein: CASSPRGSHTDTQYF
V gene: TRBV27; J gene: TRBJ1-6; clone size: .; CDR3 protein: CASSQLLAPRDSPLHF
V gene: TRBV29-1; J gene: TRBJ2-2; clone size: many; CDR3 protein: CSVVAWTGELFF
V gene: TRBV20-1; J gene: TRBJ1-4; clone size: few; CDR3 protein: CSALDRANEKLFF
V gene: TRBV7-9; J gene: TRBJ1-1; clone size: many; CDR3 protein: CASSPTNTEAFF
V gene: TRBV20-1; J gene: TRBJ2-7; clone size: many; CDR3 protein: CSARVWGKSYEQYF
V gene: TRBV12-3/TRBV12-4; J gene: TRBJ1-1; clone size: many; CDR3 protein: CASRSTGGSTEAFF
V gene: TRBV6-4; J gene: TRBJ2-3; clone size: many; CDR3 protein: CASSGGAEDTQYF